This entry is about one T cell receptor (beta chain). The protocol was immunoSEQ multiplex PCR, while the TCRdb copy is restricted to in-frame clones and leaves out a portion. The table includes about 430,000 clones, 85% to 90% detected once. The CDR3 covers 15 residues. V shed 1 base and J 3 bases; nucleotides not matched to a gene: 5. Germline CDR1 SGHRS, CDR2 YFSETQ. The data are from a study of blood T cell repertoires in COVID-19. About the study: There were acute and convalescent COVID-19 samples, and they came from the United States, Italy and Spain. PBMCs, B-cell-depleted T cells, or T cells were the source of the cDNA or gDNA that made up the material.

The study recruited people aged 18 to 89 years across approximately 23 US areas. The receptor's source is a man aged 25-45 years who had recovered from COVID-19. Sequenced: PBMCs or T cells enriched from blood (not recorded which). The chain recombines TRBV5-1 with TRBJ2-7; 9 nucleotides line up with TRBD2. CDR3: CASSLRASGDYEQYF. In nucleotides, the CDR3 is TGCGCCAGCAGCTTGCGGGCTAGCGGGGACTACGAGCAGTACTTC.